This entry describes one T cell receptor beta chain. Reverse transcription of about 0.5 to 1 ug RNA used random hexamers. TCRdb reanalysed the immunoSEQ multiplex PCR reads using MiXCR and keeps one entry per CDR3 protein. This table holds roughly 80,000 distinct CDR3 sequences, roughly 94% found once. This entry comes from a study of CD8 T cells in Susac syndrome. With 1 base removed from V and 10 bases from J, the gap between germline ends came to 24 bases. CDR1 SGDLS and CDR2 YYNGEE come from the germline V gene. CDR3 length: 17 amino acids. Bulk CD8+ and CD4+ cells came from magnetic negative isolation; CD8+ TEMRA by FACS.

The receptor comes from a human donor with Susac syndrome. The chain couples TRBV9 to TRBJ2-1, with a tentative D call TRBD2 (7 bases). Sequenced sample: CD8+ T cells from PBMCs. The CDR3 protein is CASSVKGGAPEKEEQFF. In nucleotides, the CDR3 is TGTGCCAGCAGCGTAAAGGGGGGGGCACCTGAGAAGGAGGAGCAGTTCTTC.